The 21 T cell receptor beta chains presented below share a single source sample, sequenced in a study of blood T cells in healthy people across ages. A sample-barcoded 5' primer and a J-beta primer mix were used in a second PCR of about 6 to 12 cycles. TCRdb recomputed calls from the 5' RACE reads with MiXCR, one row per CDR3 protein. The table shows some 700,000 distinct CDR3 sequences, with around 40% occurring only once. The sequenced material came from blood. These receptors were obtained from a woman aged 55-69 years in good health.

V usage is TRBV5-1 and J usage is TRBJ2-1; tentative D call: TRBD2 (6 bases). The CDR3 runs to 17 residues. V was pared by 4 bases and J by 7 bases, with 24 bases between. The germline V gene encodes CDR1 SGHRS and CDR2 YFSETQ. The DNA of the CDR3 is TGCGCCAGCAGCCCGTCCTCGAGGGCAAGACGGGGGAATGAGCAGTTCTTC. It encodes CASSPSSRARRGNEQFF. The full variable domain, with the rest looked up from reference TRBV5-1 and TRBJ2-1, is KAGVTQTPRYLIKTRGQQVTLSCSPISGHRSVSWYQQTPGQGLQFLFEYFSETQRNKGNFPGRFSGRQFSNSRSEMNVSTLELGDSALYLCASSPSSRARRGNEQFFGPGTRLTVL.

This rearrangement joins TRBV7-2 to TRBJ2-7, with 8 positions matching TRBD2. Germline loops: CDR1 SGHTA, CDR2 FQGNSA. CDR3 length: 15 residues. After removal of 1 base from V and 2 bases from J, the junction contained 4 bases not matched to a gene. CDR3 residues: CASSLVSGATYEQYF. The DNA of the CDR3 is TGTGCCAGCAGCTTAGTTAGCGGGGCGACCTACGAGCAGTACTTC.

This sequence joins TRBV7-2 and TRBJ2-7, with D tentatively TRBD1 or TRBD2 (6 bases each). Germline assignment: CDR1 SGHTA and CDR2 FQGNSA. The V and J ends lost 5 bases and 7 bases respectively, with 21 bases between them. There are 15 residues in the CDR3. DNA for the CDR3: TGTGCCAGCAGCAGGGGGACTCCTAGGGGTCATGAGCAGTACTTC. This gives the protein CASSRGTPRGHEQYF.

This chain uses TRBV7-2 with TRBJ2-5, with 10 bases lining up with TRBD2. Trimming cost V 5 bases and J 2 bases; bases outside gene matches: 8. CDR3 length: 16 amino acids. Germline V gene lookup returns CDR1 SGHTA and CDR2 FQGNSA. DNA of the CDR3: TGTGCCAGCAGCATCACTAGCGGGAAGGCTCAAGAGACCCAGTACTTC. This gives the protein CASSITSGKAQETQYF.

This clonotype has just a few counts. This chain links TRBV7-2 with TRBJ2-1; TRBD2 aligns across 9 bases. The CDR3 sequence is 14 residues long. The trim removed 4 bases at V and 8 bases at J, leaving 6 bases unmatched. Per germline, CDR1 SGHTA and CDR2 FQGNSA. Written as DNA, the CDR3 is TGTGCCAGCAGCTCGAATGGACTAGCGCATGAGCAGTTCTTC. It specifies CASSSNGLAHEQFF. Full variable domain (remainder filled in from reference TRBV7-2 and TRBJ2-1): GAGVSQSPSNKVTEKGKDVELRCDPISGHTALYWYRQSLGQGLEFLIYFQGNSAPDKSGLPSDRFSAERTGGSVSTLTIQRTQQEDSAVYLCASSSNGLAHEQFFGPGTRLTVL.

This clonotype occurred a few times. This sequence joins TRBV12-3 or TRBV12-4 and TRBJ2-1; D ambiguous. The V end lost 1 base, the J end lost 4 bases, and 5 bases lay between the germline ends. CDR3 size: 13 residues. This CDR3 is CASSLETYNEQFF. DNA for the CDR3: TGTGCCAGCAGTTTAGAGACTTACAATGAGCAGTTCTTC.

The chain links TRBV2 to TRBJ1-4; D call uncertain. Trimming stripped 8 bases from V and 8 bases from J, with 18 bases between. Germline CDR1 is SNHLY and CDR2 is FYNNEI. CDR3 length: 14 amino acids. The DNA for the CDR3 is TGTGCCAGCGTTGCGGGTTTTTGGGAAGAAAAACTGTTTTTT. Translation: CASVAGFWEEKLFF.

The chain uses TRBV20-1 and TRBJ2-5; D ambiguous. Germline CDR1 reads DFQATT; CDR2 reads SNEGSKA (reference sequence). V was pared by 0 bases and J by 7 bases, with 9 bases between. This CDR3 is built from 12 residues. This chain's CDR3 is CSAREQSATQYF. As DNA, the CDR3 is TGCAGTGCTAGAGAGCAATCAGCGACCCAGTACTTC.

This chain uses TRBV14 with TRBJ2-1; TRBD2 is a possible D gene (6 bases). Trimming took off 3 bases at V and 7 bases at J, with 10 bases between the two ends. Germline CDR1 and CDR2: SGHDN and FVKESK. The CDR3 has 13 residues. CDR3 nucleotide sequence: TGTGCCAGCAGCCAGGGACTTGCTAATGAGCAGTTCTTC. It yields the protein CASSQGLANEQFF.

For this clonotype: Compared with germline, one end of the junction differs, possibly owing to a read error. The genes are TRBV25-1 and TRBJ1-6; D ambiguous. The CDR3 covers 14 residues. The germline V gene has CDR1 MGHDK and CDR2 SYGVNS. The CDR3 nucleotides are TGTGCCAACAGTTCTGCTGGGTATGTTTCACCCCTCCACTTT. Amino acids: CANSSAGYVSPLHF.

Points on this clonotype: One junction end disagrees with the germline gene, perhaps due to a read error. The V gene is TRBV7-6, the J gene TRBJ2-4, with D maybe TRBD2 (5 bases). This CDR3 region has 14 residues. Germline loops: CDR1 SGHVS, CDR2 FNYEAQ. The CDR3 nucleotides read TGTGCCAACAGCCCGAGTGCGGGTAAAAACATTCAGTACTTC. Translation: CANSPSAGKNIQYF.

The rearrangement joins TRBV12-3 or TRBV12-4 to TRBJ2-4; D might be TRBD2 (5 bases). The V gene lost 6 bases and the J gene lost 8 bases, with 17 bases spanning the gap. This CDR3 has 14 amino acids. The CDR3, as DNA: TGTGCCAGCAGCCCGGTGAGGGCGGTGTACATTCAGTACTTC. Residues: CASSPVRAVYIQYF.

This clonotype was observed at least ten times. The chain uses TRBV7-3 and TRBJ2-6; 7 positions match TRBD1. Looked up from germline, CDR1 is SGHTA and CDR2 is FQGTGA. This CDR3 has 16 amino acids. The V gene end was trimmed by 5 bases and the J gene end by 1 base; junction bases not matched to a gene: 5. CDR3 coding DNA: TGTGCCAGCAGCCGTCTGACAGGGTCTGGGGCCAACGTCCTGACTTTC. Translating gives CASSRLTGSGANVLTF.

This clonotype has a handful of counts. The chain couples TRBV20-1 to TRBJ2-1; TRBD2 agrees at 8 bases. This CDR3 is built from 15 residues. J gave up 4 bases and V 2 bases, and 7 bases lay outside the gene matches. Germline-derived CDR1 and CDR2 are DFQATT and SNEGSKA (reference sequence). In DNA, the CDR3 is TGCAGTGCTAGAATTAGCGGGAATAGATACAATGAGCAGTTCTTC. Encoded protein: CSARISGNRYNEQFF.

In its sample, this clonotype was seen a few times. The rearrangement links TRBV6-4 to TRBJ2-1; D is ambiguous. Germline loops: CDR1 MRHNA, CDR2 SNTAGT. Trimming took off 0 bases at V and 2 bases at J, with 11 bases between the two ends. The length of the CDR3 is 16 residues. The CDR3 region is CASSDSMRSTYNEQFF. CDR3 coding DNA: TGTGCCAGCAGTGACTCGATGCGGAGTACCTACAATGAGCAGTTCTTC.

This chain links TRBV7-9 with TRBJ1-5; TRBD1 matches at 10 bases. With 5 bases clipped from V and 7 bases from J, the junction kept 8 bases outside the gene matches. The CDR3 extends over 15 amino acids. Germline V lookup: CDR1 SEHNR, CDR2 FQNEAQ (reference sequence). The CDR3 region is CASSTGTGAYQPQHF. DNA of the CDR3: TGTGCCAGCAGCACCGGGACAGGGGCGTACCAGCCCCAGCATTTT.

Ten or more counts support this clonotype. The chain employs TRBV20-1 and TRBJ2-3; no definite D call. The CDR3 runs 12 residues. V gave up 0 bases and J gave up 3 bases, with 4 bases separating them. Germline assignment: CDR1 DFQATT and CDR2 SNEGSKA (reference sequence). The CDR3 DNA reads as TGCAGTGCTAGAGATCGAACAGATACGCAGTATTTT. This sequence encodes CSARDRTDTQYF.

The chain uses TRBV29-1 and TRBJ1-5; maybe TRBD1 (5 bases). The CDR3 contains 17 residues. Trimming took 3 bases from V and 2 from J, leaving 20 bases between them. Germline loops: CDR1 SQVTM, CDR2 ANQGSEA. In DNA form, the CDR3 reads TGCAGCGTTGATGGGGAGGGAAGGGGCCAAGGCAATCAGCCCCAGCATTTT. This gives the protein CSVDGEGRGQGNQPQHF.

This clonotype was detected many times. The V call is TRBV6-2 or TRBV6-3, the J call TRBJ2-5; D is possibly TRBD2 (6 bases). Germline CDR1 and CDR2: MNHEY and SVGEGT. The CDR3 has 17 residues. V gave up 2 bases and J gave up 4 bases, with 20 bases separating them. In nucleotides, the CDR3 is TGTGCCAGCAGTTACCCGGGACTCCTGGCGAGAGCAGAGACCCAGTACTTC. Residues: CASSYPGLLARAETQYF.

This clonotype has just a few counts. J is TRBJ1-6 and V is TRBV21-1. TRBV21-1 is a pseudogene locus. This CDR3 spans 19 amino acids. In DNA form, the CDR3 reads TGTGCCAGCAGCAAAGGTCTGGGCAGGCCGAGCTCCTATAATTCACCCCTCCACTTT. Protein product: CASSKGLGRPSSYNSPLHF.

This clonotype was observed many times. The chain carries TRBV5-1 and TRBJ2-7; TRBD1 aligns across 8 bases. V lost 0 bases, J lost 4 bases, and 3 bases stayed unmatched. Germline V gene lookup returns CDR1 SGHRS and CDR2 YFSETQ. CDR3 length: 14 residues. This chain's CDR3 is CASSLDGQGYEQYF. CDR3 bases: TGCGCCAGCAGCTTGGACGGACAGGGATACGAGCAGTACTTC.